This T cell receptor (beta chain) was sequenced for a study of beta chain features in type 1 diabetes. Study-level results: Whether HLA type influences TCRB rearrangement remained unresolved here. The cDNA sequencing approach could over-represent high-TCR-expressing cells. Researchers report that Type 1 diabetes patients had moderately but significantly shorter TCRB CDR3s across all four CD4+ subsets.

Each of the sorted populations had a purity greater than 95%. Remarks on this clone: Its antigen is undetermined.

Trimming pared 11 bases from V and 4 bases from J, leaving 12 bases between. The germline gives CDR1 MDHEN, CDR2 SYDVKM. This CDR3 has 11 amino acids. All of the isolated RNA was reverse transcribed, so expressed TCRB transcripts were sequenced. Naive, central memory and regulatory T cell samples yielded some 3.9 million reads on average. Sequencing used immunoSEQ multiplex PCR; TCRdb keeps in-frame clones, though not all of them. The sample carries some 640,000 clones, around 15% recorded once. The sequence was collected from a man between 18 and 35 years old with type 1 diabetes. The rearrangement joins TRBV28 to TRBJ2-7; D is possibly TRBD2 (5 bases). Sequenced material: naive CD4+ T cells from blood. CDR3 loop: CASHGEYEQYF. CDR3 sequence (DNA): TGTGCCTCCCATGGGGAGTACGAGCAGTACTTC.